The clone carrying this TCR beta chain was counted ten times or more. Its antigen is still unknown. TCRdb processed the RACE reads anew with MiXCR; each CDR3 protein has one entry. The sample has about 380,000 distinct CDR3 sequences; roughly 5.3% are singletons. This record comes from a study of human T cells and chemical hapten exposure. General study findings and limits: The study found that PT1 expanded TCR counts correlated positively with patch test score.

CDR1 and CDR2 from the germline V gene are DFQATT and SNEGSKA (reference sequence). The CDR3 spans 13 residues. The germline V and J ends were trimmed by 3 bases and 10 bases, with 18 bases remaining between them. Indicated time point: pre-sensitization, week 0. Treatment: therapeutic diphenylcyclopropenone sensitization with weekly scalp DPC. Specimen: whole blood, collected in connection with sensitization to the hapten diphenylcyclopropenone (DPC). The sequence came from a woman aged 45 to 65 with alopecia areata. Some clones in this sample may be carry-over from other donors' samples. The chain uses TRBV20-1 and TRBJ1-2; D is undetermined. In DNA, the CDR3 is TGCAGTGCTAGGGAGGGCAGCTCCCCCGTCTACACCTTC. Translating gives CSAREGSSPVYTF.